This entry is about one T cell receptor beta chain. Here immunoSEQ multiplex PCR was the method, and the copy in TCRdb shows in-frame clones only, minus some. The repertoire holds about 300,000 clones, 87% seen once, with roughly 2.3% in the top ten. These data are taken from a study of blood T cell repertoires in COVID-19. This CDR3 contains 13 residues. Germline V gene data show CDR1 as KGHSH and CDR2 as LQKENI. Trimming stripped 0 bases from V and 6 bases from J, with 9 bases between. This sequence joins TRBV18 and TRBJ2-7, with D possibly TRBD1 on 6 matching bases. The sequencing sample was made of peripheral blood. The sequence came from a man younger than 30 with active or convalescent COVID-19. CDR3 amino acids: CASSPPTGIEQYF. The CDR3 DNA reads as TGTGCCAGCTCACCACCTACAGGGATCGAGCAGTACTTC.